The sequence of this T cell receptor beta chain was determined in a study of T-cell reconstitution after alpha-beta-depleted transplantation in children. Preparing the TCRbeta library involved the use of unique molecular identifiers. One entry per CDR3 protein results from TCRdb running MiXCR on the PCR reads. The sample has about 500,000 distinct CDR3 sequences, 30% to 35% seen once. This clonotype was counted a few times. V lost 5 bases and J lost 5, with 22 bases in between. CDR3 length: 17 amino acids. The chain uses TRBV12-3 or TRBV12-4 and TRBJ1-3, with D unclear. The receptor was isolated from a human donor who donated a stem cell graft to a child with aplastic anemia. Here the sequenced sample was PBMCs from the stem cell graft donor, taken from the stem cell graft. In nucleotides, the CDR3 is TGTGCCAGCAGTCTCCGGGGAACAATTACACAAAGAAACACCATATATTTT. This codes for CASSLRGTITQRNTIYF.